The 10 T cell receptor beta chains presented below share a single source sample, sequenced in a study of blood T cell repertoires in COVID-19. Sequenced by immunoSEQ multiplex PCR; TCRdb stores in-frame clones only, minus some. The top ten hold over 15% of the sample, which has approximately 82,000 clones, 65% to 85% seen once. Sequenced input: peripheral blood. The receptors stem from a woman aged 60-75 years with acute or convalescent COVID-19.

The V gene is TRBV10-3, the J gene TRBJ1-6; D remains unclear. The CDR3 runs to 12 residues. Per the germline V gene, CDR1 is ENHRY and CDR2 is SYGVKD. V was trimmed by 8 bases and J by 8 bases, leaving 10 bases between them. The CDR3 here is CAIGTQDSPLHF. CDR3 in DNA: TGTGCCATCGGCACACAAGATTCACCCCTCCACTTT.

The chain uses TRBV6-1 and TRBJ2-7; a weak D match, TRBD2 (5 bases). Germline loops: CDR1 MNHNS, CDR2 SASEGT. V lost 1 base to trimming and J lost 5 bases, with 6 bases between them. The CDR3 has 12 residues. CDR3 in DNA: TGTGCCAGCAGTGAAGTCGGGGACGAGCAGTACTTC. Its protein product is CASSEVGDEQYF.

V gene TRBV12-3 or TRBV12-4 combines with J gene TRBJ1-2; D gene unclear. The CDR3 covers 13 residues. V gave up 3 bases and J gave up 8 bases, with 13 bases separating them. This CDR3 reads CASSFSGSGGYTF. The DNA for the CDR3 is TGTGCCAGCAGTTTTTCCGGGTCGGGAGGCTACACCTTC.

This chain connects TRBV5-1 to TRBJ2-7; 7 bases line up with TRBD2. The junction had 4 bases not matched to a gene; V was cut back by 0 bases and J by 1 base. CDR3 length: 15 residues. The germline V gene has CDR1 SGHRS and CDR2 YFSETQ. The chain's CDR3 is CASSLVVAGSYEQYF. CDR3 in DNA: TGCGCCAGCAGCTTGGTAGTAGCGGGTTCCTACGAGCAGTACTTC.

This chain's CDR3 is CASMTSGLASYEQYF. The CDR3 DNA sequence: TGTGCCAGCATGACATCCGGACTAGCCTCCTACGAGCAGTACTTC. This chain uses TRBV7-2 with TRBJ2-7; TRBD2 agrees at 8 bases. The V and J ends lost 7 bases and 0 bases, in that order; junction bases with no gene match: 8. The CDR3 has 15 amino acids. Germline V gives CDR1 SGHTA, CDR2 FQGNSA. The complete variable domain, with remaining parts taken from reference TRBV7-2 and TRBJ2-7, reads GAGVSQSPSNKVTEKGKDVELRCDPISGHTALYWYRQSLGQGLEFLIYFQGNSAPDKSGLPSDRFSAERTGGSVSTLTIQRTQQEDSAVYLCASMTSGLASYEQYFGPGTRLTVT.

The chain uses TRBV2 and TRBJ1-1; D ambiguous. CDR3 length: 11 amino acids. Germline CDR1 and CDR2: SNHLY and FYNNEI. Trimming cost V 6 bases and J 5 bases, with 7 bases left between them. CDR3 sequence: CASRRETEAFF. The DNA for the CDR3 is TGTGCCAGCAGGAGGGAGACTGAAGCTTTCTTT.

The chain uses TRBV10-3 and TRBJ2-7; weak D call: TRBD1 (5 bases). The CDR3 is 12 amino acids. Germline values: CDR1 ENHRY, CDR2 SYGVKD. V lost 2 bases and J lost 7, with 9 bases in between. This CDR3 reads CAISEQGREQYF. CDR3 nucleotides: TGTGCCATCAGTGAGCAGGGCAGGGAGCAGTACTTC.

The rearrangement joins TRBV19 to TRBJ2-2; 11 bases line up with TRBD2. There are 17 residues in the CDR3. The V gene end was trimmed by 1 base and the J gene end by 4 bases; junction bases not matched to a gene: 5. Germline-derived CDR1 and CDR2 are LNHDA and SQIVND (reference sequence). CDR3 DNA: TGTGCCAGTAGTATAGGTAGACTAGCGGGATCCACCGGGGAGCTGTTTTTT. Amino acid sequence: CASSIGRLAGSTGELFF.

This chain links TRBV5-1 with TRBJ1-2; the D is unclear. CDR1 is SGHRS, CDR2 YFSETQ, per germline. The CDR3 contains 17 residues. V was clipped by 0 bases and J by 8 bases, with 23 bases between them. The CDR3 protein is CASSLGGGVQAFFGYTF. In DNA, the CDR3 is TGCGCCAGCAGCTTGGGCGGCGGGGTCCAGGCCTTCTTCGGCTACACCTTC. Together with reference TRBV5-1 and TRBJ1-2, the CDR3 gives the full variable domain: KAGVTQTPRYLIKTRGQQVTLSCSPISGHRSVSWYQQTPGQGLQFLFEYFSETQRNKGNFPGRFSGRQFSNSRSEMNVSTLELGDSALYLCASSLGGGVQAFFGYTFGSGTRLTVV.

This sequence joins TRBV6-5 and TRBJ2-5, with D possibly TRBD1 on 5 matching bases. Germline CDR1 reads MNHEY; CDR2 reads SVGAGI. The germline V and J ends were trimmed by 10 bases and 4 bases, with 19 bases remaining between them. There are 14 residues in the CDR3. The CDR3 bases are TGTGCCAACGGCGACAGAGGTTTCGGAGAGACCCAGTACTTC. Its translation is CANGDRGFGETQYF.